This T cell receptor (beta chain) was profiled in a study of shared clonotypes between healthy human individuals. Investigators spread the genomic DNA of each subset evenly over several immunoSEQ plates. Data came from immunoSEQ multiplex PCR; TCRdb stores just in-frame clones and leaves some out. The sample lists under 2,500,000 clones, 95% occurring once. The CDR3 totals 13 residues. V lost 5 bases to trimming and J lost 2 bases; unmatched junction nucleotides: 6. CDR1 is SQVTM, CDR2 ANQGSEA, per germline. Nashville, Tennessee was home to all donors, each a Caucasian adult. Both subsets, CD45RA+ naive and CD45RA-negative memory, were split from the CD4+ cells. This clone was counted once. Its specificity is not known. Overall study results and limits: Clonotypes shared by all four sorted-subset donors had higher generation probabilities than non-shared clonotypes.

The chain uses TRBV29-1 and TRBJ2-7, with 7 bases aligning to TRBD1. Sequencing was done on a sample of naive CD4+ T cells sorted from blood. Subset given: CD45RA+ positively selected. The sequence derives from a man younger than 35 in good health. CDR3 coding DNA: TGCAGCGTTCAGTCCCAGGGGGCCTACGAGCAGTACTTC. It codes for CSVQSQGAYEQYF.